Listed here are 9 T cell receptor beta chains from one sample, sequenced in a study of blood T cell repertoires in COVID-19. TCRdb's table, derived via immunoSEQ multiplex PCR, lists solely in-frame clones and lacks some. The table has tens of thousands of clones, approximately 87% seen once. The sample comprised peripheral blood. The receptors here all came from a woman older than 75 with COVID-19, enrolled during active disease.

V gene TRBV28 combines with J gene TRBJ2-7, with D possibly matching TRBD2 (5 bases). The CDR3 contains 13 residues. In germline, CDR1 is MDHEN, CDR2 SYDVKM. V dropped 7 bases and J dropped 5 bases, with 15 bases sitting between them. The CDR3 DNA follows: TGTGCCAGCAACCGGGGTCTATTCGACGAGCAGTACTTC. Residues: CASNRGLFDEQYF.

This clone showed up just once. The rearrangement joins TRBV6-2 or TRBV6-3 to TRBJ2-1; TRBD2 aligns across 10 bases. The V and J ends lost 4 bases and 14 bases, in that order; junction bases with no gene match: 2. This CDR3 region has 11 residues. CDR1 is MNHEY, CDR2 SVGEGT, per germline. CDR3 sequence: CASSSLAGEFF. The CDR3 DNA reads as TGTGCCAGCAGTTCCCTAGCGGGGGAGTTCTTC.

The rearrangement uses TRBV7-9 and TRBJ2-7; 9 nucleotides align to TRBD1. V lost 8 bases to trimming and J lost 2 bases; unmatched junction nucleotides: 7. CDR1 and CDR2 (germline): SEHNR, FQNEAQ (reference sequence). This CDR3 is built from 14 residues. The CDR3, as DNA: TGTGCCAGCGGATCACAGGGGGCCCCCTACGAGCAGTACTTC. Protein: CASGSQGAPYEQYF. Full variable domain (remainder filled in from reference TRBV7-9 and TRBJ2-7): DTGVSQNPRHKITKRGQNVTFRCDPISEHNRLYWYRQTLGQGPEFLTYFQNEAQLEKSRLLSDRFSAERPKGSFSTLEIQRTEQGDSAMYLCASGSQGAPYEQYFGPGTRLTVT.

This clone has just a few counts. The chain employs TRBV3-1 (or the pseudogene TRBV3-2) and TRBJ1-2, with 8 bases that match TRBD1. This CDR3 contains 16 residues. The germline V gene has CDR1 LGHDT and CDR2 YNNKEL (reference sequence). J gave up 3 bases and V 0 bases, and 6 bases lay outside the gene matches. CDR3 nucleotide sequence: TGTGCCAGCAGCCAAGATCTTACAGGGGGTTACTATGGCTACACCTTC. Translated: CASSQDLTGGYYGYTF.

V is TRBV6-5 and J is TRBJ1-5; D is ambiguous. Germline CDR1 and CDR2: MNHEY and SVGAGI. The CDR3 is 14 residues long. V was cut by 6 bases and J by 3 bases, with 12 bases left in between. The CDR3 bases are TGTGCCAGCAGACCCGACGGACTCAATCAGCCCCAGCATTTT. Translating it yields CASRPDGLNQPQHF.

V is TRBV28 and J is TRBJ2-1; maybe TRBD2 (6 bases). This CDR3 is built from 14 residues. Deletions cut 6 bases from V and 6 bases from J, with 15 bases between. Germline V gene data show CDR1 as MDHEN and CDR2 as SYDVKM. The CDR3 nucleotides are TGTGCCAGCAGCCCCGCGGGACTCGGCAATGAGCAGTTCTTC. Amino acid sequence: CASSPAGLGNEQFF.

The chain carries TRBV5-1 and TRBJ2-6; TRBD2 matches at 9 bases. The germline V gene encodes CDR1 SGHRS and CDR2 YFSETQ. CDR3 size: 18 residues. Trimming at V came to 0 bases and at J to 1 base, leaving 5 bases not matched to a gene. The CDR3 DNA reads TGCGCCAGCAGCTTGGTCCTAGCGGGATTGTCTGGGGCCAACGTCCTGACTTTC. Protein: CASSLVLAGLSGANVLTF.

This clone has only one observation. This chain uses TRBV18 with TRBJ1-1; 8 bases are shared with TRBD1. V gave up 6 bases and J gave up 3 bases; unmatched junction bases: 9. Germline CDR1 and CDR2: KGHSH and LQKENI. The CDR3 extends over 15 amino acids. The CDR3 DNA reads TGTGCCAGCTCGGCCGCAGGGGGCGGGGACACTGAAGCTTTCTTT. It yields the protein CASSAAGGGDTEAFF.

This clone has a handful of counts. V usage is TRBV2 and J usage is TRBJ2-5, with 11 bases lining up with TRBD1. The CDR3 length is 14 residues. The V gene's germline CDR1 is SNHLY and CDR2 FYNNEI. J lost 5 bases, V lost 5 bases, and 4 bases had no gene match. CDR3 amino acids: CASSWTGGQETQYF. CDR3 DNA: TGTGCCAGCAGTTGGACAGGGGGCCAGGAGACCCAGTACTTC.